Shown below are 8 T cell receptor beta chains from a single sample sequenced in a study of T cells in localized non-small cell lung cancer. Some clones are missing from TCRdb's copy, which holds only in-frame ones; the method was immunoSEQ multiplex PCR. The repertoire holds around 50,000 clones, with about nine tenths as singletons. This specimen consisted of peripheral blood, obtained before any cancer treatment. Receptor source: a woman aged 35 to 70 with stage I lung adenocarcinoma.

The rearrangement links TRBV6-5 to TRBJ2-5; 10 nucleotides align to TRBD2. The CDR3 sequence is 16 residues long. Germline V CDR1 and CDR2: MNHEY, SVGAGI. With 2 bases clipped from V and 1 base from J, the junction kept 4 bases outside the gene matches. The CDR3 coding sequence is TGTGCCAGCAGTTACGGGGCTAGCGGGGGCCAAGAGACCCAGTACTTC. Protein product: CASSYGASGGQETQYF.

This clone has more than one count but fewer than ten. The chain employs TRBV7-2 and TRBJ2-2; D may match TRBD1 or TRBD2 (5 bases each). The CDR3 runs 14 residues. Germline V CDR1 and CDR2: SGHTA, FQGNSA. Trimming stripped 2 bases from V and 5 bases from J, with 9 bases between. CDR3 sequence: CASSLSGTTGELFF. The CDR3 region has the DNA TGTGCCAGCAGCTTATCAGGGACGACCGGGGAGCTGTTTTTT.

This clone occurred once. The CDR3 bases are TGTGCCAGCAGCGGGGGGACAGTCAACACTGAAGCTTTCTTT. Amino acid sequence: CASSGGTVNTEAFF. The chain is built from TRBV9 and TRBJ1-1, with 7 bases fitting TRBD1. The V gene's germline CDR1 is SGDLS and CDR2 YYNGEE. Trimming at V came to 3 bases and at J to 2 bases, leaving 4 bases not matched to a gene. The length of the CDR3 is 14 residues.

A single count supports this clone. V and J are TRBV19 and TRBJ1-2; tentative D call: TRBD1 (5 bases). Trimming took off 4 bases at V and 6 bases at J, with 21 bases between the two ends. The CDR3 runs 16 residues. Germline loops: CDR1 LNHDA, CDR2 SQIVND (reference sequence). The CDR3 is CASSTASLGGRHGYTF. The CDR3 DNA sequence: TGTGCCAGTAGTACAGCCTCCCTGGGGGGTCGGCATGGCTACACCTTC.

This chain links TRBV2 with TRBJ1-5; D remains ambiguous. CDR3 length equals 14 residues. The germline V and J ends were trimmed by 8 bases and 2 bases, with 13 bases remaining between them. Germline V gene lookup returns CDR1 SNHLY and CDR2 FYNNEI. The CDR3 DNA follows: TGTGCCAGCGGAGGGAGCCGGGGCAATCAGCCCCAGCATTTT. Translating gives CASGGSRGNQPQHF.

This clone was seen once. The rearrangement uses TRBV19 and TRBJ1-2; 8 positions agree with TRBD1. The CDR3 covers 14 residues. Germline V gives CDR1 LNHDA, CDR2 SQIVND (reference sequence). V lost 4 bases, J lost 7 bases, and 8 bases stayed unmatched. Here the CDR3 reads CASSTRTGSFGYTF. CDR3 in DNA: TGTGCCAGTAGTACCCGGACAGGGAGTTTTGGCTACACCTTC.

The chain joins TRBV29-1 to TRBJ2-7; TRBD1 aligns across 11 bases. The ends lost 6 bases at V and 7 bases at J; junction bases unmatched: 8. The CDR3 runs 13 residues. Germline V lookup: CDR1 SQVTM, CDR2 ANQGSEA. The CDR3 loop reads CSVYLGTGGEQYF. The CDR3 nucleotides are TGCAGCGTCTACCTAGGGACAGGGGGAGAGCAGTACTTC.

The V gene is TRBV10-1, the J gene TRBJ2-2; D is ambiguous. Germline V gene data show CDR1 as WNHNN and CDR2 as SYGVQD (reference sequence). V lost 7 bases and J 3 bases, leaving 12 bases between the germline ends. The CDR3 totals 14 residues. The CDR3 DNA sequence: TGCGCCAGCATGCGGCAGTTGGACACCGGGGAGCTGTTTTTT. Translating it yields CASMRQLDTGELFF.